This TCR beta chain was documented in a study of regulatory T cells in long-lasting Graves disease (dated by TCRdb to 2020 to 2022). About the full investigation: Persistent Graves' disease was defined as antithyroid drug treatment for over 5 years with persistently positive TSH receptor autoantibodies. Persistent Graves' disease patients were compared with newly diagnosed Graves' disease patients by peripheral blood TCR sequencing and RNA sequencing. A total of 33 samples underwent TCR sequencing, from around 13 patients with persistent Graves' disease and roughly 20 patients with newly diagnosed Graves' disease. On average, persistent Graves' disease patients in the clinical cohort had been on antithyroid drugs for around 9.5 years. The study was registered as a clinical trial and conducted in China.

Libraries were built with multiplex PCR. The instrument was an Illumina HiSeq 4000. CDR3 regions were amplified by Arm-PCR with iRepertoire HTBI primers to construct TCR beta libraries. Gel purification was performed on PCR products prior to sequencing. On the authors' methods: Gene usage analysis of CDR3 amino acid clonotypes used the 60 to 80 TRBV and some 15 TRBJ segments found across samples. COPE and FqMerger were used to merge the filtered high-quality paired reads into contigs. Contigs were aligned with BLAST to IMGT TRBV, TRBD and TRBJ reference genes, and CDR3 was defined per IMGT. Any clonotype with a frequency above 0.1% was classified as a highly expanded clone. Shannon entropy was used to measure repertoire diversity, and the Gini coefficient was used to measure V-J evenness. A clonotype was considered public if more than one individual shared it. TCRdb took the public reads, trimmed them with fastp at Q25, ran MiXCR for clone calling and kept in-frame beta chains. Entries that share a CDR3 protein sequence are merged under the most common genes and DNA. TCRdb, rather than the study authors, made the V and J calls. This sample comprises approximately 690,000 distinct CDR3 sequences, 25% to 30% of them detected only once. Of the sample, under 50% falls within the top ten clones.

From the germline V gene (reference sequence), CDR1 is SGHAT and CDR2 is FQDESV. V is shortened by 6 bases, J by 2 bases, and the region joining them spans 11 bases. Taken from cysteine to phenylalanine, the CDR3 has 14 residues. Solely the CDR3 DNA is kept, with 42 bases framed from the first base. The investigation overall reported the following: The small sample size was acknowledged by the authors as a limitation that may reduce accuracy. The study examined only peripheral blood because the primary lesion, thyroid tissue, could not be accessed. A larger number of public clonotypes was shared among persistent patients (fewer than 3,000) than among newly diagnosed patients (around 890). TRBV28, TRBJ1-2 and TRBJ2-5 were preferentially used in persistent disease, while TRBV20-1 and TRBJ2-1 were favored in newly diagnosed disease. Lower TCR Shannon entropy and fewer highly expanded clones were observed in persistent Graves' disease patients than in newly diagnosed patients, which suggested clonal expansion. Only the TCR beta chain was sequenced and analyzed.

In regard to this clonotype: This clone's antigen is unknown. Qualities for individual bases were not recorded, and no much larger clone is one base off.

In the paper's terms, the time point label means: persistent/refractory GD, antithyroid drugs over 5 years with positive TRAb. For both TCR sequencing and RNA sequencing, RNA was extracted from PBMCs using TRIzol. The diagnosis of Graves' disease followed American Thyroid Association guidelines. Recruitment of patients was carried out at an endocrinology department in Xi'an, China. Each patient gave about 9.1 milliliters of peripheral blood, collected in an EDTA anticoagulant tube. PBMCs were isolated by Ficoll Paque Plus density gradient separation without further T cell sorting. An Agilent 2100 Bioanalyzer and agarose gel were used to check RNA quality, and a NanoDrop 2000 was used to measure RNA concentration.

This TCR was sampled from a female donor with Graves disease. The sample consisted of peripheral blood mononuclear cells (PBMCs), taken when the disease was refractory, from a patient treated with antithyroid drugs. The V gene is TRBV11-1 and the J gene is TRBJ1-3, with the D gene call left open. CDR3 protein: CASRSVRAGNTIYF. In nucleotide form, the sequence is TGTGCCAGCAGATCCGTTAGAGCTGGAAACACCATATATTTT.